One sample yielded the 5 T cell receptor beta chains listed below, sequenced in a study of blood T cells in healthy people across ages. A J-beta primer mix and a sample-barcoded 5' primer were used in a second PCR of roughly 6 to 12 cycles. MiXCR was run by TCRdb on the 5' RACE reads, yielding one entry per CDR3 protein. The data hold 980,000 or so distinct CDR3 sequences, with roughly 50% observed a single time. Specimen: blood. The receptor set was obtained from a man in his thirties or forties in good health.

This clonotype was recorded a few times. V usage is TRBV11-2 and J usage is TRBJ1-1, with TRBD1 as a possible D gene (5 bases). The CDR3 covers 14 residues. Germline V lookup: CDR1 SGHAT, CDR2 FQNNGV. Trimming pared 0 bases from V and 4 bases from J, leaving 9 bases between. CDR3: CASSLDPGFTEAFF. In DNA form, the CDR3 reads TGTGCCAGCAGCTTAGATCCAGGGTTCACTGAAGCTTTCTTT. The full variable domain, its missing parts supplied by reference TRBV11-2 and TRBJ1-1, is EAGVAQSPRYKIIEKRQSVAFWCNPISGHATLYWYQQILGQGPKLLIQFQNNGVVDDSQLPKDRFSAERLKGVDSTLKIQPAKLEDSAVYLCASSLDPGFTEAFFGQGTRLTVV.

This chain uses TRBV20-1 with TRBJ2-4, with D perhaps being TRBD1 or TRBD2 (5 bases each). The germline V gene encodes CDR1 DFQATT and CDR2 SNEGSKA (reference sequence). The CDR3 loop spans 16 amino acids. The V end lost 0 bases, the J end lost 13 bases, and 25 bases lay between the germline ends. The DNA of the CDR3 is TGCAGTGCTAGAGATGAGGGGCGGGCGACCTACAATGAGCAGTACTTC. Translated, it gives CSARDEGRATYNEQYF.

This clonotype was detected a few times. V and J are TRBV20-1 and TRBJ2-3; D is perhaps TRBD1 or TRBD2 (5 bases each). Trimming removed 2 bases at V and 4 bases at J, with 10 bases between. The CDR3 loop spans 13 amino acids. Germline assignment: CDR1 DFQATT and CDR2 SNEGSKA (reference sequence). The CDR3 reads CSARWDGPDTQYF. In DNA form, the CDR3 reads TGCAGTGCTAGATGGGACGGTCCAGATACGCAGTATTTT.

The chain uses TRBV27 and TRBJ2-1; 8 bases map to TRBD2. V was clipped by 6 bases and J by 6 bases; unmatched bases: 13. This CDR3 has 16 amino acids. CDR1 is MNHEY and CDR2 is SMNVEV in the germline V gene (reference sequence). Here the CDR3 reads CASRPGGGRLSNEQFF. The CDR3 region has the DNA TGTGCCAGCAGGCCGGGCGGGGGGCGACTGAGCAATGAGCAGTTCTTC.

This clonotype was observed a few times. The genes are TRBV29-1 and TRBJ1-2, with D possibly TRBD1 on 5 matching bases. This CDR3 is 13 amino acids long. From germline, CDR1 is SQVTM and CDR2 ANQGSEA. The germline V and J ends were trimmed by 7 bases and 5 bases, with 17 bases remaining between them. The CDR3 protein is CSESGPDLYGYTF. CDR3 nucleotides: TGCAGCGAGTCGGGACCCGACTTGTATGGCTACACCTTC.